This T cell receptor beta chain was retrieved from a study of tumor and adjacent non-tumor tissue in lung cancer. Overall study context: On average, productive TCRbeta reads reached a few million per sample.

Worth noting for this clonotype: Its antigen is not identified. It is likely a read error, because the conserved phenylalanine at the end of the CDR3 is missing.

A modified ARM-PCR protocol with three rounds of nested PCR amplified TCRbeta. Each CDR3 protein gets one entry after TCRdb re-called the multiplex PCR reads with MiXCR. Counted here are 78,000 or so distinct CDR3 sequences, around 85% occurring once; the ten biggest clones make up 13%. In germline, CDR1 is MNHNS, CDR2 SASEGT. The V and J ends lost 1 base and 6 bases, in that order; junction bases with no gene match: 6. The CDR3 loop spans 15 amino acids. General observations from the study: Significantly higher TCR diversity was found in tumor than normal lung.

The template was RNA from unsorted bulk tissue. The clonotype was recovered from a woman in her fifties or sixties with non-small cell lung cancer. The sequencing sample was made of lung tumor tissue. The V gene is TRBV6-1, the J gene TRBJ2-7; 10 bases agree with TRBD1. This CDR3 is CASSEVGQGVGEQYS. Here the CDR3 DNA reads TGTGCCAGCAGTGAAGTAGGACAGGGGGTGGGCGAGCAGTACTCC.